The rows below give T cell receptor beta chains drawn from one sample of a study of glioma-infiltrating T cells after dendritic cell vaccination. This table comes from immunoSEQ multiplex PCR, and its TCRdb copy is limited to in-frame clones, with some not included. The sample contains 85,000 to 100,000 clones, approximately 84% of which appear only once. The sequences come from blood, collected after dendritic cell vaccination. The receptors shown here come from a human donor with glioblastoma. CDR3s include the opening cysteine and the closing phenylalanine or tryptophan. The order of the fields is clone size, V gene, J gene, D gene, CDR3 protein, CDR3 DNA. A D gene is named only where the DNA matches it firmly. Some rows mark clone size as missing; the rest say once, few, many or name a class of expanded clone.

clone_size: once
v_call: TRBV28
j_call: TRBJ1-2
d_call: TRBD1
cdr3_aa: CASSILGQGVFGYTF
cdr3_nt: TGTGCCAGCAGTATCTTGGGACAGGGGGTGTTTGGCTACACCTTC

clone_size: -
v_call: TRBV7-3
j_call: TRBJ1-2
d_call: -
cdr3_aa: CASSPTGQLHYGYTF
cdr3_nt: TGTGCCAGCAGCCCGACCGGACAGCTTCACTATGGCTACACCTTC

clone_size: -
v_call: TRBV5-6
j_call: TRBJ2-5
d_call: -
cdr3_aa: CASSFALGTSEETQYF
cdr3_nt: TGTGCCAGCAGCTTTGCACTTGGGACATCTGAAGAGACCCAGTACTTC

clone_size: -
v_call: TRBV9
j_call: TRBJ1-2
d_call: -
cdr3_aa: CASRRQDFGNYGYTF
cdr3_nt: TGTGCCAGCAGAAGACAGGACTTCGGTAACTATGGCTACACCTTC

clone_size: -
v_call: TRBV19
j_call: TRBJ2-2
d_call: -
cdr3_aa: CASSRQAGELFF
cdr3_nt: TGTGCCAGTAGCAGGCAAGCCGGGGAGCTGTTTTTT

clone_size: -
v_call: TRBV4-1
j_call: TRBJ2-5
d_call: TRBD2
cdr3_aa: CASSFELAGYTQYF
cdr3_nt: TGCGCCAGCAGTTTCGAACTAGCGGGGTACACCCAGTACTTC

clone_size: -
v_call: TRBV2
j_call: TRBJ1-5
d_call: TRBD1
cdr3_aa: CASSGWDRGRGQPQHF
cdr3_nt: TGTGCCAGCAGTGGTTGGGACAGGGGGCGAGGTCAGCCCCAGCATTTT

clone_size: -
v_call: TRBV5-1
j_call: TRBJ1-5
d_call: -
cdr3_aa: CASSWGENSNQPQHF
cdr3_nt: TGCGCCAGCAGCTGGGGCGAAAATAGCAATCAGCCCCAGCATTTT

clone_size: -
v_call: TRBV10-3
j_call: TRBJ1-1
d_call: TRBD1
cdr3_aa: CASRGDSLNTEAFF
cdr3_nt: TGTGCCTCTAGGGGGGACAGCCTGAACACTGAAGCTTTCTTT

clone_size: -
v_call: TRBV6-1
j_call: TRBJ2-2
d_call: -
cdr3_aa: CASSVEGSWTGELFF
cdr3_nt: TGTGCCAGCAGTGTGGAGGGAAGCTGGACCGGGGAGCTGTTTTTT

clone_size: -
v_call: TRBV7-6
j_call: TRBJ1-2
d_call: TRBD1
cdr3_aa: CASSLNPPGQGAYGYTF
cdr3_nt: TGTGCCAGCAGCCTGAATCCTCCGGGACAGGGGGCATATGGCTACACCTTC

clone_size: few
v_call: TRBV6-5
j_call: TRBJ1-1
d_call: -
cdr3_aa: CASRRAAVNTEAFF
cdr3_nt: TGTGCCAGCAGGAGAGCGGCCGTGAACACTGAAGCTTTCTTT

clone_size: once
v_call: TRBV29-1
j_call: TRBJ2-1
d_call: TRBD1
cdr3_aa: CSVETPDRGENNEQFF
cdr3_nt: TGCAGCGTTGAAACACCGGACAGGGGGGAGAACAATGAGCAGTTCTTC

clone_size: -
v_call: TRBV6-1
j_call: TRBJ1-2
d_call: TRBD1
cdr3_aa: CASSGSRTGDGYTF
cdr3_nt: TGTGCCAGCAGTGGAAGCAGGACAGGGGATGGCTACACCTTC

clone_size: -
v_call: TRBV9
j_call: TRBJ1-1
d_call: TRBD1
cdr3_aa: CASSVGPGGHTEAFF
cdr3_nt: TGTGCCAGCAGCGTAGGTCCAGGGGGTCACACTGAAGCTTTCTTT

clone_size: -
v_call: TRBV29-1
j_call: TRBJ2-5
d_call: TRBD1
cdr3_aa: CSVDGTGKETQYF
cdr3_nt: TGCAGCGTTGACGGGACAGGGAAAGAGACCCAGTACTTC

clone_size: -
v_call: TRBV5-6
j_call: TRBJ2-7
d_call: TRBD2
cdr3_aa: CASSLAPASGGHEQYF
cdr3_nt: TGTGCCAGCAGCTTGGCCCCGGCTAGCGGGGGCCACGAGCAGTACTTC

clone_size: -
v_call: TRBV9
j_call: TRBJ1-6
d_call: -
cdr3_aa: CASSVGVNNSPLHF
cdr3_nt: TGTGCCAGCAGCGTAGGAGTGAATAATTCACCCCTCCACTTT

clone_size: -
v_call: TRBV2
j_call: TRBJ2-2
d_call: TRBD1
cdr3_aa: CASSESGTANTGELFF
cdr3_nt: TGTGCCAGCAGTGAGTCCGGGACAGCGAACACCGGGGAGCTGTTTTTT

clone_size: -
v_call: TRBV7-2
j_call: TRBJ2-7
d_call: TRBD2
cdr3_aa: CASSLFGLAGSFYEQYF
cdr3_nt: TGTGCCAGCAGCTTATTTGGACTAGCGGGAAGTTTTTACGAGCAGTACTTC

clone_size: many
v_call: TRBV6-1
j_call: TRBJ1-6
d_call: -
cdr3_aa: CASSEFSGFDSPLHF
cdr3_nt: TGTGCCAGCAGTGAATTTTCAGGGTTCGACTCACCCCTCCACTTT

clone_size: -
v_call: TRBV6-1
j_call: TRBJ2-2
d_call: TRBD1
cdr3_aa: CASSAHSPGGSNTGELFF
cdr3_nt: TGTGCCAGCAGTGCCCATTCCCCAGGGGGCTCGAACACCGGGGAGCTGTTTTTT

clone_size: -
v_call: TRBV4-1
j_call: TRBJ2-1
d_call: TRBD1
cdr3_aa: CASSHGSGGLFGDEQFF
cdr3_nt: TGCGCCAGCAGCCACGGGTCAGGGGGCTTATTTGGGGATGAGCAGTTCTTC

clone_size: once
v_call: TRBV28
j_call: TRBJ1-1
d_call: -
cdr3_aa: CASSSRGNTEAFF
cdr3_nt: TGTGCCAGCAGTTCCAGAGGGAACACTGAAGCTTTCTTT

clone_size: -
v_call: TRBV18
j_call: TRBJ2-7
d_call: TRBD1
cdr3_aa: CASSPPGQGASYEQYF
cdr3_nt: TGTGCCAGCTCACCACCGGGACAGGGGGCGAGTTACGAGCAGTACTTC

clone_size: -
v_call: TRBV27
j_call: TRBJ1-1
d_call: TRBD1
cdr3_aa: CASSTAWTGAWNTEAFF
cdr3_nt: TGTGCCAGCAGTACCGCTTGGACAGGGGCATGGAACACTGAAGCTTTCTTT

clone_size: -
v_call: TRBV7-3
j_call: TRBJ2-5
d_call: -
cdr3_aa: CASSLTARETQYF
cdr3_nt: TGTGCCAGCAGCTTAACGGCGAGGGAGACCCAGTACTTC

clone_size: -
v_call: TRBV5-1
j_call: TRBJ2-5
d_call: TRBD2
cdr3_aa: CASSYYLGLVGETQYF
cdr3_nt: TGCGCCAGCAGCTACTATTTGGGACTAGTCGGAGAGACCCAGTACTTC

clone_size: -
v_call: TRBV15
j_call: TRBJ2-1
d_call: TRBD2
cdr3_aa: CATRRGARLAGGRDEQFF
cdr3_nt: TGTGCCACCAGGAGGGGGGCGCGACTAGCGGGGGGTAGAGATGAGCAGTTCTTC

clone_size: -
v_call: TRBV2
j_call: TRBJ2-7
d_call: TRBD1
cdr3_aa: CASRDRGSYEQYF
cdr3_nt: TGTGCCAGCAGGGACAGGGGGTCCTACGAGCAGTACTTC

clone_size: once
v_call: TRBV28
j_call: TRBJ1-2
d_call: -
cdr3_aa: CASSSRQAGDVFVLGYTF
cdr3_nt: TGTGCCAGCAGTTCCCGACAGGCCGGAGACGTGTTTGTTCTTGGCTACACCTTC

clone_size: -
v_call: TRBV28
j_call: TRBJ2-6
d_call: -
cdr3_aa: CATSTGTNSGANVLTF
cdr3_nt: TGTGCCACCTCGACGGGGACAAACTCTGGGGCCAACGTCCTGACTTTC

clone_size: -
v_call: TRBV10-3
j_call: TRBJ2-7
d_call: -
cdr3_aa: CAIRGTGRQDYEQYF
cdr3_nt: TGTGCCATCAGGGGAACTGGGCGACAGGACTACGAGCAGTACTTC

clone_size: -
v_call: TRBV27
j_call: TRBJ1-1
d_call: -
cdr3_aa: CASSYTGEAFF
cdr3_nt: TGTGCCAGCAGTTATACAGGGGAAGCTTTCTTT

clone_size: once
v_call: TRBV6-5
j_call: TRBJ2-4
d_call: -
cdr3_aa: CASSRTLLAKNIQYF
cdr3_nt: TGTGCCAGCAGTCGGACATTACTAGCCAAAAACATTCAGTACTTC

clone_size: -
v_call: TRBV5-1
j_call: TRBJ2-1
d_call: TRBD2
cdr3_aa: CASSLGLAGYNEQFF
cdr3_nt: TGCGCCAGCAGCCTGGGACTAGCGGGCTACAATGAGCAGTTCTTC

clone_size: -
v_call: TRBV21-1
j_call: TRBJ2-4
d_call: -
cdr3_aa: CASKGGSLILAGEAKNIQYF
cdr3_nt: TGTGCCAGCAAGGGGGGCTCCCTTATACTAGCGGGAGAAGCCAAAAACATTCAGTACTTC

clone_size: -
v_call: TRBV18
j_call: TRBJ1-4
d_call: -
cdr3_aa: CASSPDLSAKKLFF
cdr3_nt: TGTGCCAGCTCACCAGACTTGTCAGCGAAAAAACTGTTTTTT